This T cell receptor (beta chain) comes out of a study of chemoradiotherapy in HPV16-positive cancers (dated 2022 in TCRdb). Notes on the research overall: Candidate HPV-specific T-cell clones and common TCR motifs were defined through functional T-cell assays on cells from two HPV16-positive patients. The study set out to ask whether T-cell immunity against the HPV oncoproteins E6 and E7 changes over the course of chemoradiotherapy and whether that immunity affects survival. TCR repertoires from roughly 93 patients with HPV-related cancers were then used to track the candidate HPV-specific TCRs and motifs. Overall results and qualifications from the work: Expansion of candidate HPV-specific clones and E7-related TCR motifs was observed in the tumor microenvironment during treatment, whereas no such expansion was observed for non-HPV-specific T cells. In HPV16-positive patients, expansion of HPV-responsive T cells during chemoradiotherapy was associated with improved recurrence-free survival. The functional definition of HPV-specific T cells was derived from only a couple of HPV16-positive patients, and the survival association was reported for HPV16-positive patients.

Its CDR3 holds 14 amino acids, cysteine through phenylalanine. The retained sequence is limited to the CDR3, 42 bases, with the frame set at the first base. As encoded in the germline V gene (reference sequence), CDR1 is LNHDA while CDR2 is SQIVND. V is shortened by 8 bases, J by 0 bases, and the region joining them spans 13 bases. The library was obtained by the immunoSEQ multiplex PCR assay. Held by TCRdb, this immuneACCESS table contains in-frame sequences only and omits some clones. Under half of the omission traces to an unresolved V gene where checked; the cause of the rest is unknown. In this sample the table shows 9,000 to 15,000 clones, 63% of which occur a single time. Together, the top ten hold about 20% of the sample. In regard to this clone: Its antigen specificity is not known. No base qualities exist here, and no much larger clone lies one base off it.

Because repertoires were sampled repeatedly during chemoradiotherapy, clonal expansion in the tumor microenvironment could be followed. The chain joins TRBV19 to TRBJ2-5; TRBD2 is a possible D gene, resting on 6 matching bases. This specimen was collected from a patient who underwent chemoradiotherapy. The TCR comes from a human donor with HPV-associated anogenital cancer. CDR3 sequence: CASPGGVYQETQYF. The DNA is as follows: TGTGCCAGTCCAGGCGGGGTGTACCAAGAGACCCAGTACTTC.